The 14 T cell receptor beta chains below all came from one sample that was sequenced in a study of T cell responses to AZD1222 COVID-19 vaccine. Repertoires were generated with immunoSEQ multiplex PCR, while TCRdb's copy carries only in-frame clones and drops some. The table records about 110,000 clones, roughly 87% of them present only once. The sample consisted of peripheral blood, taken on day 0 of AZD1222 vaccination. The source is an adult in good health.

The chain links TRBV2 to TRBJ2-1; 12 positions agree with TRBD1. CDR1 is SNHLY and CDR2 is FYNNEI in the germline V gene. The CDR3 totals 17 residues. V trimming: 8 bases; J trimming: 0 bases; junction bases outside the gene matches: 8. The CDR3 nucleotides read TGTGCCAGCCGGGACAGGGGGCGATTTTCCTCCTACAATGAGCAGTTCTTC. It specifies CASRDRGRFSSYNEQFF.

This chain connects TRBV5-4 to TRBJ2-5, with 7 bases identical to TRBD2. V lost 3 bases and J lost 6; bases outside the gene matches: 11. The CDR3 length is 15 residues. Germline CDR1 is SGHNT and CDR2 is YYREEE (reference sequence). The CDR3, as DNA: TGTGCCAGCAGCTCCTCCTCTTGGGAGGGGAAGACCCAGTACTTC. This translates into CASSSSSWEGKTQYF. The full variable domain, in which reference TRBV5-4 and TRBJ2-5 provide the parts outside the CDR3, is ETGVTQSPTHLIKTRGQQVTLRCSSQSGHNTVSWYQQALGQGPQFIFQYYREEENGRGNFPPRFSGLQFPNYSSELNVNALELDDSALYLCASSSSSWEGKTQYFGPGTRLLVL.

The chain is built from TRBV4-1 and TRBJ1-5; the D gene is possibly TRBD1 (6 bases). Germline V lookup: CDR1 MGHRA, CDR2 YSYEKL. V was pared by 4 bases and J by 6 bases, with 13 bases between. There are 14 residues in the CDR3. CDR3 in amino acids: CASSLGGGGQPQHF. DNA for the CDR3: TGCGCCAGCAGCCTCGGGGGCGGGGGTCAGCCCCAGCATTTT.

The sample holds one count of this clone. CDR3 coding DNA: TGTGCCAGCAGCTTTCAGGGCGGGGGCTACACCTTC. Protein product: CASSFQGGGYTF. The V gene is TRBV5-4, the J gene TRBJ1-2; TRBD1 is a possible D gene (5 bases). Trimming took 2 bases from V and 8 from J, leaving 10 bases between them. The CDR3 totals 12 residues. Per the germline V gene, CDR1 is SGHNT and CDR2 is YYREEE (reference sequence).

This chain joins TRBV5-1 and TRBJ2-1; TRBD2 might be the D (7 bases). This CDR3 is 16 amino acids long. Between the trimmed V and J ends, which lost 0 bases and 7 bases, there was a span of 17 bases. In germline, CDR1 is SGHRS, CDR2 YFSETQ. The CDR3 here is CASSLGVTGGQNEQFF. Here the CDR3 DNA reads TGCGCCAGCAGCTTGGGGGTCACGGGAGGACAGAATGAGCAGTTCTTC.

V and J are TRBV10-3 and TRBJ2-7; D uncertain. The germline V gene encodes CDR1 ENHRY and CDR2 SYGVKD. Trimming cost V 6 bases and J 5 bases, with 14 bases left between them. This CDR3 is 13 amino acids long. CDR3 sequence (DNA): TGTGCCATCAGGGACGGGCAGTTTGACGAGCAGTACTTC. Translation: CAIRDGQFDEQYF.

A note on this clone: The junction departs from germline at one end; a sequencing error may be responsible. CDR3 coding DNA: TGTGCCAGCAGGTCGGACAGGACCATCTTC. Translated: CASRSDRTIF. The chain carries TRBV28 and TRBJ1-2; TRBD1 aligns across 7 bases. The CDR3 runs 10 residues. In germline, CDR1 is MDHEN, CDR2 SYDVKM.

The gene calls are TRBV5-4 and TRBJ1-6; the D is unclear. Germline CDR1 SGHNT, CDR2 YYREEE (reference sequence). V lost 0 bases and J 7 bases, leaving 14 bases between the germline ends. The CDR3 length is 16 residues. The CDR3 region has the DNA TGTGCCAGCAGCTTGGGGTCAGGCGGTCTAAATTCACCCCTCCACTTT. Its translation is CASSLGSGGLNSPLHF.

The CDR3 loop is CAISEYGLNEQFF. The CDR3 bases are TGTGCCATCAGTGAGTACGGACTCAATGAGCAGTTCTTC. V usage is TRBV10-3 and J usage is TRBJ2-1, with D perhaps TRBD2 (5 bases). The CDR3 is 13 amino acids. Deletions cut 1 base from V and 6 bases from J, with 7 bases between. Germline CDR1 ENHRY, CDR2 SYGVKD.

The gene calls are TRBV30 and TRBJ1-5, with unresolved D. The CDR3 contains 14 residues. Germline lookup yields CDR1 GTSNPN and CDR2 SVGIG (reference sequence). Trimming removed 0 bases at V and 5 bases at J, with 11 bases between. The CDR3 nucleotides are TGTGCCTGGAGTGTTGACGGAGGCGATCAGCCCCAGCATTTT. Its protein product is CAWSVDGGDQPQHF.

A few counts support this clone. The chain couples TRBV28 to TRBJ2-1; the match to TRBD2 covers 8 bases. Per germline, CDR1 MDHEN and CDR2 SYDVKM. There are 15 residues in the CDR3. The V segment lost 7 bases and the J segment 7 bases; nucleotides outside the gene matches: 12. The CDR3: CASNLWAGGRNEQFF. The CDR3, as DNA: TGTGCCAGCAACCTTTGGGCGGGGGGCCGGAATGAGCAGTTCTTC.

The V call is TRBV7-9, the J call TRBJ1-1; D is unresolved. Trimming took off 6 bases at V and 2 bases at J, with 4 bases between the two ends. Germline V gives CDR1 SEHNR, CDR2 FQNEAQ (reference sequence). The length of the CDR3 is 11 residues. CDR3: CASRPNTEAFF. The DNA for the CDR3 is TGTGCCAGCAGGCCCAACACTGAAGCTTTCTTT.

The chain uses TRBV3-1 (or the pseudogene TRBV3-2) and TRBJ1-4, with a possible D match to TRBD1 (6 bases). The V end lost 4 bases, the J end lost 4 bases, and 10 bases lay between the germline ends. This CDR3 comprises 14 residues. Germline-derived CDR1 and CDR2 are LGHDT and YNNKEL (reference sequence). The CDR3 loop is CASSPDRINEKLFF. CDR3 in DNA: TGTGCCAGCAGCCCAGACAGGATTAATGAAAAACTGTTTTTT.

J is TRBJ1-2 and V is TRBV12-3 or TRBV12-4; D not certain. V gave up 2 bases and J gave up 8 bases, with 12 bases separating them. The CDR3 extends over 13 amino acids. The CDR3 nucleotides are TGTGCCAGCAGTTTACCTGGTGGAAGCGGCTACACCTTC. Its protein is CASSLPGGSGYTF.